The 26 T cell receptor beta chains in this list originate from one sample, sequenced in a study of blood T cells in healthy people across ages. Primed by a sample-barcoded 5' primer and a J-beta primer mix, a second PCR proceeded for about 6 to 12 cycles. TCRdb recomputed calls from the 5' RACE reads with MiXCR, one row per CDR3 protein. The table shows under 1,100,000 distinct CDR3 sequences, with about 23% occurring only once. This sample was shared with a second study, whose subject was T cells of mothers and their children.

Sequences were obtained from blood. The origin of the receptors is a girl aged 2 to 10 in good health.

This clonotype has more than one count but fewer than ten. The gene calls are TRBV12-3 or TRBV12-4 and TRBJ2-3; possible D gene TRBD2, 6 bases. Trimming removed 4 bases at V and 0 bases at J, with 20 bases between. CDR3 length: 18 residues. Written as DNA, the CDR3 is TGTGCCAGCAGTTCTGATGAGCCCGGGGGTACTAGCACAGATACGCAGTATTTT. It translates to CASSSDEPGGTSTDTQYF.

This clonotype was counted at least ten times. The genes are TRBV7-9 and TRBJ1-4; no reliable D call. Germline CDR1 reads SEHNR; CDR2 reads FQNEAQ (reference sequence). Trimming cost V 8 bases and J 4 bases, with 8 bases left between them. This CDR3 comprises 12 residues. Written as DNA, the CDR3 is TGTGCCAGCTCCCGGCTTAATGAAAAACTGTTTTTT. Protein sequence: CASSRLNEKLFF.

This clonotype was counted a few times. The chain employs TRBV24-1 and TRBJ1-2; D not certain. Germline values: CDR1 KGHDR, CDR2 SFDVKD. This CDR3 has 13 amino acids. The germline V and J ends were trimmed by 0 bases and 6 bases, with 7 bases remaining between them. The CDR3 loop is CATSDLTENGYTF. CDR3 bases: TGTGCCACCAGTGATTTGACAGAAAATGGCTACACCTTC.

The count of this clonotype is one. This chain uses TRBV29-1 with TRBJ2-5, with D possibly called TRBD1 or TRBD2 (5 bases each). With 5 bases removed from V and 5 bases from J, the gap between germline ends came to 18 bases. CDR3 size: 14 residues. Germline V gene data show CDR1 as SQVTM and CDR2 as ANQGSEA. The CDR3 bases are TGCAGCGTTTTCCGGGACGCCGGTGGGGAGACCCAGTACTTC. Translation: CSVFRDAGGETQYF.

The V call is TRBV7-9, the J call TRBJ2-1; the D gene is possibly TRBD2 (5 bases). This CDR3 region has 14 residues. Per germline, CDR1 SEHNR and CDR2 FQNEAQ (reference sequence). V was trimmed by 5 bases and J by 7 bases, leaving 15 bases between them. The CDR3 spells CASSQAVLGNEQFF. The CDR3 region has the DNA TGTGCCAGCAGCCAAGCTGTACTAGGAAATGAGCAGTTCTTC.

This clonotype showed up many times. V is TRBV13 and J is TRBJ2-1; D possibly corresponds to TRBD1 (6 bases). Germline assignment: CDR1 PRHDT and CDR2 FYEKMQ (reference sequence). This CDR3 is 13 amino acids long. Trimming stripped 2 bases from V and 5 bases from J, with 7 bases between. CDR3 loop: CASSLRGNNEQFF. The CDR3 DNA is TGTGCCAGCAGCTTAAGGGGGAACAATGAGCAGTTCTTC.

This chain connects TRBV28 to TRBJ1-2; D remains ambiguous. Germline loops: CDR1 MDHEN, CDR2 SYDVKM. With 3 bases removed from V and 4 bases from J, the gap between germline ends came to 9 bases. The CDR3 is 13 residues long. CDR3 DNA sequence: TGTGCCAGCAGTTTTAGGAACCTCTATGGCTACACCTTC. It codes for CASSFRNLYGYTF.

The V and J genes are TRBV20-1 and TRBJ2-7; tentative D call: TRBD1 (5 bases). The CDR3 consists of 13 residues. Trimming left V 0 bases short and J 1 base short, with 7 bases between. Germline values: CDR1 DFQATT, CDR2 SNEGSKA (reference sequence). CDR3 DNA: TGCAGTGCTAGAGAAGGGGTATCCTACGAGCAGTACTTC. This encodes CSAREGVSYEQYF.

This clonotype was observed at least ten times. This sequence joins TRBV20-1 and TRBJ2-7; TRBD2 matches at 13 bases. V dropped 3 bases and J dropped 2; count of bases not matched to a gene: 10. This CDR3 is built from 17 residues. Germline V CDR1 and CDR2: DFQATT, SNEGSKA (reference sequence). The CDR3 region is CSARAPTSGGPPYEQYF. The CDR3 bases are TGCAGTGCTAGGGCCCCGACTAGCGGGGGGCCCCCCTACGAGCAGTACTTC.

A few counts support this clonotype. The rearrangement links TRBV18 to TRBJ1-2, with 7 bases lining up with TRBD1. V was pared by 6 bases and J by 3 bases, with 7 bases of the junction left unmatched. The CDR3 length is 14 residues. Per germline, CDR1 KGHSH and CDR2 LQKENI. The CDR3 loop is CASSVGTDHYGYTF. CDR3 nucleotides: TGTGCCAGCTCCGTCGGGACAGACCACTATGGCTACACCTTC.

This clonotype was seen only a few times. The chain couples TRBV12-3 or TRBV12-4 to TRBJ2-1; TRBD2 matches 7 bases. Unmatched junction bases numbered 11, after V lost 5 bases and J lost 4 bases. The CDR3 spans 16 residues. CDR3 nucleotides: TGTGCCAGCAGTCCCCCGGCTAGCGGAACGTACAATGAGCAGTTCTTC. The encoded protein is CASSPPASGTYNEQFF.

This chain connects TRBV5-1 to TRBJ2-5; D uncertain. The germline V gene encodes CDR1 SGHRS and CDR2 YFSETQ. CDR3 length: 14 residues. V gave up 4 bases and J gave up 1 base, with 11 bases separating them. CDR3 region: CASSAFMPQETQYF. CDR3 nucleotides: TGCGCCAGCAGCGCATTCATGCCCCAAGAGACCCAGTACTTC.

The chain couples TRBV2 to TRBJ1-6; D is undetermined. The CDR3 extends over 14 amino acids. Looked up from germline, CDR1 is SNHLY and CDR2 is FYNNEI. With 4 bases removed from V and 7 bases from J, the gap between germline ends came to 11 bases. The CDR3: CASSVRMENSPLHF. The CDR3 DNA reads as TGTGCCAGCAGTGTAAGGATGGAGAATTCACCCCTCCACTTT.

The chain recombines TRBV19 with TRBJ2-7, with 10 positions matching TRBD1. The CDR3 contains 13 residues. Germline CDR1 and CDR2: LNHDA and SQIVND (reference sequence). After removal of 4 bases from V and 6 bases from J, the junction contained 3 bases not matched to a gene. CDR3 residues: CASSTGTGVEQYF. The CDR3 nucleotides are TGTGCCAGTAGTACGGGGACAGGGGTCGAGCAGTACTTC.

This chain joins TRBV28 and TRBJ1-1; D gene uncertain. CDR3 length: 15 amino acids. The ends were cut back, 3 bases at V and 1 base at J, with 12 bases in the middle. Per germline, CDR1 MDHEN and CDR2 SYDVKM. DNA of the CDR3: TGTGCCAGCAGTTTCCTGTTGACGGGGAACACTGAAGCTTTCTTT. This gives the protein CASSFLLTGNTEAFF.

This clonotype was seen only a few times. This chain uses TRBV20-1 with TRBJ2-1; TRBD2 matches 8 bases. The J call may be wrong; the DNA end is better matched by TRBJ2-7. Germline-derived CDR1 and CDR2 are DFQATT and SNEGSKA (reference sequence). This CDR3 spans 13 amino acids. Written as DNA, the CDR3 is TGCAGTGCTTGGGGGACTAGCTCCTACGAGCAGTACTTC. This translates into CSAWGTSSYEQYF.

Turning to this clonotype: The junction and the germline gene differ at one end; a read error may be behind it. The chain combines TRBV7-3 with TRBJ2-1; D gene ambiguous. CDR1 SGHTA and CDR2 FQGTGA come from the germline V gene. The CDR3 length is 13 residues. The CDR3 spells CASSLRSSNEQFF. For the CDR3, the DNA is TGTGCCAGCAGCTTAAGGTCCTCCAATGAGCAGTTCTTC.

This clonotype has more than one count but fewer than ten. The V call is TRBV20-1, the J call TRBJ2-5, with a possible D match to TRBD2 (5 bases). Judging by the DNA end, TRBJ2-1 fits better; the J call may be wrong. This CDR3 has 13 residues. The germline V gene has CDR1 DFQATT and CDR2 SNEGSKA (reference sequence). In nucleotides, the CDR3 is TGCAGTGCTCCTGGACTGGCATACAATGAGCAGTTCTTC. Protein sequence: CSAPGLAYNEQFF.

The table lists this clonotype with a few counts. The chain couples TRBV4-3 to TRBJ2-2, with 7 positions matching TRBD2. The germline CDR1 and CDR2 sequences are LGHNA and YSLEER. With V trimmed by 0 bases and J by 7 bases, 11 bases remained unmatched. The CDR3 totals 17 residues. The CDR3 reads CASSQDLVVPGGGELFF. The CDR3 DNA reads as TGCGCCAGCAGCCAAGATCTGGTGGTACCGGGGGGCGGGGAGCTGTTTTTT.

Only a few counts were recorded for this clonotype. The chain carries TRBV12-3 or TRBV12-4 and TRBJ2-1; tentative D call: TRBD1 (6 bases). V shed 3 bases and J shed 2 bases, with 14 bases lying between them. This CDR3 comprises 16 residues. The CDR3 region is CASSFFVQGPYNEQFF. CDR3 DNA: TGTGCCAGCAGTTTTTTCGTACAGGGCCCCTACAATGAGCAGTTCTTC.

J is TRBJ1-5 and V is TRBV28; D gene ambiguous. CDR1 and CDR2 from the germline V gene are MDHEN and SYDVKM. Trimming cost V 3 bases and J 5 bases, with 14 bases left between them. The CDR3 sequence is 15 residues long. This chain's CDR3 is CASSLAGVPDQPQHF. The CDR3 DNA follows: TGTGCCAGCAGTTTGGCTGGGGTCCCAGATCAGCCCCAGCATTTT.

The chain links TRBV9 to TRBJ1-1; D is possibly TRBD1 (6 bases). V lost 3 bases and J 5 bases, leaving 17 bases between the germline ends. Per the germline V gene, CDR1 is SGDLS and CDR2 is YYNGEE. The CDR3 has 15 residues. CDR3 sequence reads: CASSAEDRKGTEAFF. In DNA form, the CDR3 reads TGTGCCAGCAGCGCCGAAGACAGGAAGGGGACTGAAGCTTTCTTT.

This clonotype was counted between two and nine times. This sequence joins TRBV5-5 and TRBJ2-5; D unclear. The J call is doubtful: the DNA matches TRBJ2-1 better. Germline CDR1 reads SGHKS; CDR2 reads YYEKEE (reference sequence). The CDR3 runs to 12 residues. CDR3 in DNA: TGTGCCAGCAGCCGGACGGACAATGAGCAGTTCTTC. Its translation is CASSRTDNEQFF.

This clonotype appeared a few times. This rearrangement joins TRBV5-1 to TRBJ2-7, with 7 bases that match TRBD1. V gave up 0 bases and J gave up 8 bases; unmatched junction bases: 8. Germline assignment: CDR1 SGHRS and CDR2 YFSETQ. The CDR3 runs to 14 residues. The CDR3 sequence is CASSLDQGVSQQYF. The CDR3 nucleotides are TGCGCCAGCAGCTTGGATCAGGGGGTCAGCCAGCAGTACTTC. Variable domain in full (rest from reference TRBV5-1 and TRBJ2-7): KAGVTQTPRYLIKTRGQQVTLSCSPISGHRSVSWYQQTPGQGLQFLFEYFSETQRNKGNFPGRFSGRQFSNSRSEMNVSTLELGDSALYLCASSLDQGVSQQYFGPGTRLTVT.

The chain carries TRBV29-1 and TRBJ2-7; 9 nucleotides align to TRBD2. The V gene's germline CDR1 is SQVTM and CDR2 ANQGSEA. V shed 0 bases, J shed 0 bases, and the junction held 3 bases outside the gene matches. The CDR3 is 15 amino acids. This chain's CDR3 is CSVEDRSGGSYEQYF. The DNA of the CDR3 is TGCAGCGTTGAAGACCGTAGCGGGGGCTCCTACGAGCAGTACTTC.

This clonotype was seen a few times. This sequence joins TRBV29-1 and TRBJ2-5; D unresolved. V lost 6 bases and J 5 bases, leaving 7 bases between the germline ends. Germline CDR1 SQVTM, CDR2 ANQGSEA. This CDR3 contains 10 residues. The CDR3: CSVDWETQYF. The CDR3 DNA reads as TGCAGCGTAGACTGGGAGACCCAGTACTTC.